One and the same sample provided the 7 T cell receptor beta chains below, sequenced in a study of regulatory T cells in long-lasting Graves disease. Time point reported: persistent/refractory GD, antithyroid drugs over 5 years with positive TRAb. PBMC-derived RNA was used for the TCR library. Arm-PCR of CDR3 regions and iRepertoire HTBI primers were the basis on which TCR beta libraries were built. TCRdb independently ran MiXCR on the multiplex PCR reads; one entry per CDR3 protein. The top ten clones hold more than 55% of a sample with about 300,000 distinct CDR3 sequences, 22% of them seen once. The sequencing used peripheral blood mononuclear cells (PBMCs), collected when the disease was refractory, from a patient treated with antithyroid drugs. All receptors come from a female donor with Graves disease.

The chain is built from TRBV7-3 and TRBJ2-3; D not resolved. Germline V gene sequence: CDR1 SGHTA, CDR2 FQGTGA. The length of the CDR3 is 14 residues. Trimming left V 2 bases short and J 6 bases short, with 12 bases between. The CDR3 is CASSLGNTGDTQYF. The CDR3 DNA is TGTGCCAGCAGCTTAGGGAATACCGGGGATACGCAGTATTTT.

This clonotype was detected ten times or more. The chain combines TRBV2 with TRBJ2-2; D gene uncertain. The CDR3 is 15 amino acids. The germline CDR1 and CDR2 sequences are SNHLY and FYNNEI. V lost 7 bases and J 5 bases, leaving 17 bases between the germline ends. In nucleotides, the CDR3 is TGTGCCAGCAACGACATTGGTGTGGGAACCGGGGAGCTGTTTTTT. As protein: CASNDIGVGTGELFF.

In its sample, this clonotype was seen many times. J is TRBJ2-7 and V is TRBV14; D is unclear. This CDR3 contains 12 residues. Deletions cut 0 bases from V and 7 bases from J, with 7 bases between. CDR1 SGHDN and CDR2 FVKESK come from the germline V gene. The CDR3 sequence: CASSQDKWEQYF. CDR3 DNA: TGTGCCAGCAGCCAAGATAAGTGGGAGCAGTACTTC.

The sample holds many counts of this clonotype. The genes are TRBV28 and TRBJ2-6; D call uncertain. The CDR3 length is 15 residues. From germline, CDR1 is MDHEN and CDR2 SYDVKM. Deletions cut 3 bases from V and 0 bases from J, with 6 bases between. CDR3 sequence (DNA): TGTGCCAGCAGTTTCAGGTCCTCTGGGGCCAACGTCCTGACTTTC. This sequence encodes CASSFRSSGANVLTF.

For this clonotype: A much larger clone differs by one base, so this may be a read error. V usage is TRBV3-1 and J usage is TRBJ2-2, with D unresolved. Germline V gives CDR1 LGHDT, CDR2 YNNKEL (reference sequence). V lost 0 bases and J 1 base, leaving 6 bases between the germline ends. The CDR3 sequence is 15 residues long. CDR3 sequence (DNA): TGTGCCAGCAGCCAAGAGGCCCTGAACACCGGGGAGCTGTTTTTT. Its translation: CASSQEALNTGELFF.

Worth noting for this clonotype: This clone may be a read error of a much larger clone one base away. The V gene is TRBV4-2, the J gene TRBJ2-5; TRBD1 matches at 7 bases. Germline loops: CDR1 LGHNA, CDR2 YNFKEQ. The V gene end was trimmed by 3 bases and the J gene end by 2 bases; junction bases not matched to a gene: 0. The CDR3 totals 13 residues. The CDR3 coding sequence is TGTGCCAGCAGCCAGGGACAGCAAGAGACCCAGTACTTC. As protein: CASSQGQQETQYF.

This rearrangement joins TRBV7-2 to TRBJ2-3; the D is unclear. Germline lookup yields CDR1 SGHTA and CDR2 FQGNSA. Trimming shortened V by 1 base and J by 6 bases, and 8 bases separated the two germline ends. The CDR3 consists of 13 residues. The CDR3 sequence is CASSLEVEDTQYF. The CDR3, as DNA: TGTGCCAGCAGCTTAGAGGTGGAGGATACGCAGTATTTT.